The 30 T cell receptor beta chains reported below all come from one sample, sequenced in a study of Graves' ophthalmopathy and Graves' hyperthyroidism. The TCR beta CDR3 regions underwent amplification from RNA transcripts. Scientists carried out first-round RT-PCR using HTBI primers and then a second-round multiplex PCR. MiXCR was run by TCRdb on the multiplex PCR reads, yielding one entry per CDR3 protein. The sample includes around 590,000 distinct CDR3 sequences, 39% of them seen just once. The sequencing input was peripheral blood or thyroid tissue (not recorded which). The receptors derive from an adult man with Graves' hyperthyroidism.

In this sample, this clonotype turned up a few times. This chain joins TRBV2 and TRBJ1-2, with D uncertain. The CDR3 is made up of 14 amino acids. Trimming removed 2 bases from V and 6 bases from J, with 13 bases in between. Per the germline V gene, CDR1 is SNHLY and CDR2 is FYNNEI. CDR3 sequence reads: CASSERTAWNGYTF. CDR3 nucleotides: TGTGCCAGCAGTGAAAGAACAGCCTGGAATGGCTACACCTTC.

V is TRBV6-5 and J is TRBJ2-7; D perhaps matches TRBD2 (7 bases). The CDR3 has 13 amino acids. V was shortened by 2 bases and J by 6 bases, with 11 bases between the two germline ends. Germline values: CDR1 MNHEY, CDR2 SVGAGI. CDR3 sequence reads: CASSYMGGREQYF. CDR3 nucleotide sequence: TGTGCCAGCAGTTACATGGGGGGGCGCGAGCAGTACTTC.

Concerning this clonotype itself: This may come from a read error, since a much larger clone is one base off. The CDR3 ends on some other residue instead of the conserved phenylalanine or tryptophan, so this is likely a read error. This chain connects TRBV20-1 to TRBJ2-5; 7 bases agree with TRBD1. This CDR3 spans 14 amino acids. Germline assignment: CDR1 DFQATT and CDR2 SNEGSKA (reference sequence). Losses at the gene ends were 6 bases for V and 2 bases for J; bases not matched to a gene: 9. CDR3 sequence reads: CSANPGQIQETQYL. DNA for the CDR3: TGCAGTGCCAATCCGGGACAGATACAAGAGACCCAGTACCTC.

In the case of this clonotype: With a much larger clone just one base away, this may be a read error. The chain has TRBV7-8 and TRBJ1-1; weak D call: TRBD1 (5 bases). There are 18 residues in the CDR3. Germline CDR1 SGHVS, CDR2 FQNEAQ. CDR3 residues: CVSSLPRGNLQLNTEAFF. As DNA, the CDR3 is TGTGTCAGCAGCTTACCTCGGGGCAACCTTCAGCTGAACACTGAAGCTTTCTTT.

The chain is built from TRBV3-1 and TRBJ2-3; TRBD1 aligns across 10 bases. CDR1 LGHDT and CDR2 YNNKEL come from the germline V gene (reference sequence). Trimming cost V 1 base and J 4 bases; bases outside gene matches: 8. The CDR3 extends over 17 amino acids. In DNA form, the CDR3 reads TGTGCCAGCAGCCAAGTGGGACAGGGGTTCAGTTCAGATACGCAGTATTTT. Its protein is CASSQVGQGFSSDTQYF.

The chain joins TRBV7-9 to TRBJ1-6, with TRBD1 identical over 8 bases. V lost 5 bases and J lost 15; bases outside the gene matches: 6. CDR1 SEHNR and CDR2 FQNEAQ come from the germline V gene (reference sequence). CDR3 length: 12 residues. DNA of the CDR3: TGTGCCAGCAGCCCTCGGGACAGGTACCTCCACTTT. This encodes CASSPRDRYLHF.

This sequence joins TRBV7-3 and TRBJ2-2; D is unclear. The germline gives CDR1 SGHTA, CDR2 FQGTGA. CDR3 length: 13 residues. V was pared by 0 bases and J by 7 bases, with 6 bases between. CDR3 region: CASSLTLDGELFF. The CDR3, as DNA: TGTGCCAGCAGCTTAACGTTAGACGGGGAGCTGTTTTTT. The whole variable domain, remainder taken from reference TRBV7-3 and TRBJ2-2, is GAGVSQTPSNKVTEKGKYVELRCDPISGHTALYWYRQSLGQGPEFLIYFQGTGAADDSGLPNDRFFAVRPEGSVSTLKIQRTERGDSAVYLCASSLTLDGELFFGEGSRLTVL.

This clonotype was seen many times. CDR3: CASGGKQTMNTEAFF. The CDR3 region has the DNA TGTGCCAGCGGGGGAAAACAGACAATGAACACTGAAGCTTTCTTT. The chain employs TRBV7-9 and TRBJ1-1; possibly TRBD1 for D (5 bases). The CDR3 runs to 15 residues. Per the germline V gene, CDR1 is SEHNR and CDR2 is FQNEAQ (reference sequence). Trimming removed 8 bases at V and 0 bases at J, with 16 bases between.

The V gene is TRBV6-5, the J gene TRBJ2-5; 7 nucleotides match TRBD1. The CDR3 runs 16 residues. Germline V gives CDR1 MNHEY, CDR2 SVGAGI. J gave up 2 bases and V 5 bases, and 11 bases lay outside the gene matches. In DNA form, the CDR3 reads TGTGCCAGCAGTGAAGCTTTCGGCAGGGGGCAAGAGACCCAGTACTTC. This translates into CASSEAFGRGQETQYF.

The rearrangement links TRBV7-2 to TRBJ2-5; 7 nucleotides match TRBD2. With 4 bases clipped from V and 0 bases from J, the junction kept 5 bases outside the gene matches. Germline CDR1 is SGHTA and CDR2 is FQGNSA. This CDR3 has 15 amino acids. The CDR3 loop is CASSSGTTNQETQYF. CDR3 coding DNA: TGTGCCAGCAGCTCCGGGACTACCAACCAAGAGACCCAGTACTTC.

This clonotype was found many times. J is TRBJ1-4 and V is TRBV25-1, with D uncertain. Trimming shortened V by 6 bases and J by 7 bases, and 12 bases separated the two germline ends. In germline, CDR1 is MGHDK, CDR2 SYGVNS. The CDR3 consists of 13 residues. The CDR3 here is CASRSRVGEKLFF. DNA of the CDR3: TGTGCCAGCAGGAGCCGAGTTGGTGAAAAACTGTTTTTT.

In this sample, this clonotype turned up many times. The chain employs TRBV7-9 and TRBJ1-6, with a weak D call TRBD1 (6 bases). The CDR3 contains 14 residues. CDR1 and CDR2 (germline): SEHNR, FQNEAQ (reference sequence). V was trimmed by 3 bases and J by 6 bases, leaving 9 bases between them. This CDR3 is CASSLDSVNSPLHF. CDR3 DNA: TGTGCCAGCAGCTTGGACAGTGTTAATTCACCCCTCCACTTT.

This clonotype occurred many times. This chain links TRBV18 with TRBJ2-7; D remains ambiguous. This CDR3 region has 16 residues. Germline values: CDR1 KGHSH, CDR2 LQKENI. V shed 2 bases and J shed 0 bases, with 14 bases lying between them. CDR3 sequence: CASSPFDPWASYEQYF. CDR3 in DNA: TGTGCCAGCTCACCATTTGATCCTTGGGCCTCCTACGAGCAGTACTTC.

In this sample, this clonotype turned up many times. The rearrangement uses TRBV29-1 and TRBJ1-2; unclear D gene. V was shortened by 0 bases and J by 4 bases, with 9 bases between the two germline ends. The CDR3 is made up of 13 amino acids. Germline V gene lookup returns CDR1 SQVTM and CDR2 ANQGSEA. The CDR3 region has the DNA TGCAGCGTTGAAGATCGACTTATCTATGGCTACACCTTC. Protein: CSVEDRLIYGYTF.

This clonotype was counted many times. The gene calls are TRBV20-1 and TRBJ1-5; D may be TRBD1 (5 bases). V was clipped by 0 bases and J by 3 bases, with 12 bases between them. The germline V gene has CDR1 DFQATT and CDR2 SNEGSKA (reference sequence). The CDR3 consists of 15 residues. CDR3: CSARDLRDHNQPQHF. CDR3 bases: TGCAGTGCTAGAGATCTGCGGGACCACAATCAGCCCCAGCATTTT.

V is TRBV29-1 and J is TRBJ2-5, with D possibly being TRBD2 (6 bases). Germline CDR1 reads SQVTM; CDR2 reads ANQGSEA. The V end was cut by 4 bases, the J end by 10 bases, with 10 bases between. The CDR3 spans 10 residues. CDR3 region: CSVGRGNQYF. CDR3 DNA sequence: TGCAGCGTTGGTCGGGGGAACCAGTACTTC.

J is TRBJ2-2 and V is TRBV12-3 or TRBV12-4; TRBD1 or TRBD2 may be the D gene (5 bases each). The CDR3 contains 19 residues. Trimming left V 8 bases short and J 2 bases short, with 27 bases between. CDR3 nucleotides: TGTGCCAGCTCACGAACGGGACGGACCGTGACAAGTAACACCGGGGAGCTGTTTTTT. Translating gives CASSRTGRTVTSNTGELFF.

The rearrangement uses TRBV6-5 and TRBJ2-5; D not resolved. The CDR3 spans 15 residues. V dropped 0 bases and J dropped 9 bases, with 17 bases sitting between them. CDR1 and CDR2 from the germline V gene are MNHEY and SVGAGI. CDR3 nucleotide sequence: TGTGCCAGCAGTTACTCAGTGGCGGACCAATGGCCCCAGTACTTC. Protein: CASSYSVADQWPQYF.

This clonotype appeared many times. This chain links TRBV5-1 with TRBJ1-4; 9 bases align to TRBD1. The CDR3 spans 14 residues. With V trimmed by 1 base and J by 8 bases, 3 bases remained unmatched. From germline, CDR1 is SGHRS and CDR2 YFSETQ. This CDR3 reads CASSLRDREEKLFF. The DNA for the CDR3 is TGCGCCAGCAGCTTGAGGGACAGGGAAGAAAAACTGTTTTTT.

The chain couples TRBV6-5 to TRBJ2-5; 11 bases align to TRBD2. The CDR3 is 14 residues long. CDR1 and CDR2 from the germline V gene are MNHEY and SVGAGI. Losses at the gene ends were 10 bases for V and 1 base for J; bases not matched to a gene: 5. CDR3 amino acids: CAIVSGGAQETQYF. The DNA for the CDR3 is TGTGCCATAGTTAGCGGGGGGGCCCAAGAGACCCAGTACTTC.

This clonotype was picked up one time. One end of the junction is discordant with germline, which a read error may explain. The gene calls are TRBV10-3 and TRBJ2-3; 7 bases fit TRBD2. This CDR3 contains 13 residues. Germline V CDR1 and CDR2: ENHRY, SYGVKD. In nucleotides, the CDR3 is TGTGCCACCAGTGCGGGGGATACAGATACGCAGTATTTT. It encodes CATSAGDTDTQYF.

This chain connects TRBV29-1 to TRBJ2-7, with TRBD2 matching 14 bases. Germline V gene sequence: CDR1 SQVTM, CDR2 ANQGSEA. V lost 6 bases to trimming and J lost 0 bases; unmatched junction nucleotides: 4. The CDR3 has 15 residues. CDR3 sequence (DNA): TGCAGCGTCGGTGGGACTAGCGGGAGCTCCTACGAGCAGTACTTC. It yields the protein CSVGGTSGSSYEQYF.

This clonotype occurred many times. The chain uses TRBV9 and TRBJ2-7; D could derive from TRBD1 or TRBD2 (6 bases each). Germline loops: CDR1 SGDLS, CDR2 YYNGEE. The CDR3 has 17 amino acids. V lost 4 bases, J lost 2 bases, and 22 bases lay in between. CDR3 residues: CASSKADRRALAYEQYF. DNA for the CDR3: TGTGCCAGCAGCAAAGCCGACAGGAGGGCCTTGGCCTACGAGCAGTACTTC.

Notes on this clonotype: A much larger clonotype is one base distant, so this may be a read error. V is TRBV7-2 and J is TRBJ1-2; D uncertain. CDR3 length: 15 amino acids. Germline CDR1 is SGHTA and CDR2 is FQGNSA. CDR3 sequence (DNA): TGTGCCGGCAGTTACTCGTTTCAGTCCGTTTATGGCTACACCTTC. The encoded protein is CAGSYSFQSVYGYTF.

The chain combines TRBV7-8 with TRBJ2-7; 13 bases line up with TRBD2. The J call is uncertain, as TRBJ2-1 better fits the DNA end. The length of the CDR3 is 16 residues. The V gene's germline CDR1 is SGHVS and CDR2 FQNEAQ. The DNA of the CDR3 is TGTGCCAGCAGCTCCGGGACTAGCGGGACCTACAATGAGCAGTTCTTC. Its protein product is CASSSGTSGTYNEQFF.

The gene calls are TRBV6-5 and TRBJ2-2; TRBD2 matches 14 bases. Trimming took 0 bases from V and 9 from J; bases not matched to a gene: 9. From germline, CDR1 is MNHEY and CDR2 SVGAGI. The CDR3 has 18 amino acids. The CDR3, as DNA: TGTGCCAGCAGTTACTCCCGAGGACTAGCGGGGGGAAGGCGGGAGCTGTTTTTT. Translation: CASSYSRGLAGGRRELFF.

In its sample, this clonotype was seen many times. The chain recombines TRBV29-1 with TRBJ2-7, with a tentative D call TRBD2 (7 bases). V lost 3 bases and J 0 bases, leaving 9 bases between the germline ends. Germline CDR1 is SQVTM and CDR2 is ANQGSEA. This CDR3 contains 13 residues. CDR3: CSVDGGPSYEQYF. For the CDR3, the DNA is TGCAGCGTTGACGGGGGGCCCTCCTACGAGCAGTACTTC.

This chain joins TRBV10-3 and TRBJ2-7, with 8 bases aligning to TRBD1. CDR1 and CDR2 (germline): ENHRY, SYGVKD. CDR3 length: 17 amino acids. The junction had 11 bases not matched to a gene; V was cut back by 0 bases and J by 4 bases. CDR3 nucleotides: TGTGCCATCAGTGAGTCTGTAACAGGGGGTGCGGGGTACGAGCAGTACTTC. It specifies CAISESVTGGAGYEQYF.

There are many counts of this clonotype. The chain couples TRBV11-1 to TRBJ2-7; D call uncertain. The V end lost 1 base, the J end lost 6 bases, and 10 bases lay between the germline ends. CDR1 is SGHAT, CDR2 FQDESV, per germline (reference sequence). CDR3 length equals 13 residues. For the CDR3, the DNA is TGTGCCAGCAGCTTAGGAGAGATGAGCGAGCAGTACTTC. Translation: CASSLGEMSEQYF.

The rearrangement uses TRBV29-1 and TRBJ1-2; possible D gene TRBD1, 5 bases. Trimming stripped 2 bases from V and 3 bases from J, with 13 bases between. The CDR3 has 14 amino acids. Looked up from germline, CDR1 is SQVTM and CDR2 is ANQGSEA. The CDR3 DNA reads as TGCAGCGTTGAAAAGCAGGGATGGGACTATGGCTACACCTTC. Its translation: CSVEKQGWDYGYTF.